One and the same sample provided the 29 T cell receptor beta chains below, sequenced in a study of blood T cells in healthy people across ages. The second PCR ran roughly 7 to 12 cycles with a sample-barcoded 5' primer and J-beta primers. Via MiXCR, TCRdb re-called the 5' RACE reads, giving one row per CDR3 protein. The table shows hundreds of thousands of distinct CDR3 sequences, with more than 40% occurring only once. The sample was blood. The receptors derive from a woman aged 55-70 years in good health.

V is TRBV10-3 and J is TRBJ2-1, with TRBD2 matching 8 bases. CDR1 and CDR2 (germline): ENHRY, SYGVKD. The V segment lost 5 bases and the J segment 6 bases; nucleotides outside the gene matches: 0. The CDR3 is 12 residues long. The DNA for the CDR3 is TGTGCCATCAGTACTAGCGGCAATGAGCAGTTCTTC. Encoded protein: CAISTSGNEQFF.

J is TRBJ2-4 and V is TRBV9; D uncertain. Germline V lookup: CDR1 SGDLS, CDR2 YYNGEE. V dropped 2 bases and J dropped 2 bases, with 8 bases sitting between them. This CDR3 is 14 amino acids long. CDR3 sequence reads: CASSVSGSKNIQYF. The CDR3 DNA reads TGTGCCAGCAGCGTGTCCGGCTCCAAAAACATTCAGTACTTC.

Note on this clonotype: An end of the junction does not agree with germline; a read error may underlie this. The rearrangement links TRBV7-3 to TRBJ2-1, with a weak D call TRBD2 (6 bases). Germline-derived CDR1 and CDR2 are SGHTA and FQGTGA. The CDR3 runs 18 residues. The CDR3 sequence is CASSLTAVGGGGDNEQFF. DNA for the CDR3: TGTGCCAGCAGCCTAACCGCGGTTGGGGGAGGAGGGGACAATGAGCAGTTCTTC.

The rearrangement uses TRBV7-2 and TRBJ2-5; D is possibly TRBD2 (5 bases). The ends were cut back, 2 bases at V and 2 bases at J, with 15 bases in the middle. From germline, CDR1 is SGHTA and CDR2 FQGNSA. The length of the CDR3 is 16 residues. As DNA, the CDR3 is TGTGCCAGCAGCTTAAGCGGCTCACTTGGGCAAGAGACCCAGTACTTC. Residues: CASSLSGSLGQETQYF.

In DNA form, the CDR3 reads TGTGCCAGCAGCGGAGATCCCTCCGCGACACCTAGGTTCAATGAGCAGTACTTC. Residues: CASSGDPSATPRFNEQYF. V and J are TRBV9 and TRBJ2-5, with D hard to call. In germline, CDR1 is SGDLS, CDR2 YYNGEE. With 3 bases removed from V and 11 bases from J, the gap between germline ends came to 32 bases. The CDR3 covers 18 residues.

The chain combines TRBV20-1 with TRBJ1-2; no clear D. Trimming removed 1 base at V and 5 bases at J, with 2 bases between. Germline V gene data show CDR1 as DFQATT and CDR2 as SNEGSKA (reference sequence). CDR3 length: 10 residues. This chain's CDR3 is CSARVYGYTF. The CDR3, as DNA: TGCAGTGCTAGAGTTTATGGCTACACCTTC.

J is TRBJ2-3 and V is TRBV7-9; no reliable D call. V shed 7 bases and J shed 6 bases, with 17 bases lying between them. Per the germline V gene, CDR1 is SEHNR and CDR2 is FQNEAQ (reference sequence). The CDR3 has 14 amino acids. The chain's CDR3 is CASIPKAGSDTQYF. CDR3 in DNA: TGTGCCAGCATCCCGAAAGCCGGATCTGATACGCAGTATTTT.

The rearrangement joins TRBV9 to TRBJ2-5; TRBD1 matches 12 bases. The germline CDR1 and CDR2 sequences are SGDLS and YYNGEE. The ends lost 4 bases at V and 11 bases at J; junction bases unmatched: 12. This CDR3 contains 15 residues. CDR3 sequence: CASSFGDRGHNEQYF. The CDR3 nucleotides are TGTGCCAGCAGCTTTGGGGACAGGGGGCACAATGAGCAGTACTTC.

The chain recombines TRBV20-1 with TRBJ2-5, with TRBD2 identical over 14 bases. Gene TRBJ2-7 matches the end of the DNA better, so the J call may be wrong. The CDR3 has 15 amino acids. CDR1 and CDR2 (germline): DFQATT, SNEGSKA (reference sequence). The CDR3 protein is CSADLGTSGSYEQYF. CDR3 nucleotide sequence: TGCAGTGCTGATTTAGGGACTAGCGGGAGTTACGAGCAGTACTTC.

About this clonotype: The junction does not match germline at one end; this may be a read error. The chain couples TRBV6-5 to TRBJ2-5; weak D call: TRBD1 (6 bases). This CDR3 is 15 amino acids long. Germline values: CDR1 MNHEY, CDR2 SVGAGI. This chain's CDR3 is CVSSYIGRGVETQYF. DNA of the CDR3: TGTGTCAGCAGTTACATTGGCAGGGGAGTAGAGACCCAGTACTTC.

The chain carries TRBV7-9 and TRBJ1-2; D not certain. The CDR3 spans 13 residues. V lost 1 base and J 3 bases, leaving 6 bases between the germline ends. Germline V gives CDR1 SEHNR, CDR2 FQNEAQ (reference sequence). CDR3 sequence (DNA): TGTGCCAGCAGCTTAGACAGTCACTATGGCTACACCTTC. Translating it yields CASSLDSHYGYTF.

The V call is TRBV4-1, the J call TRBJ2-3; D could derive from TRBD1 or TRBD2 (6 bases each). Trimming took 1 base from V and 2 from J, leaving 13 bases between them. This CDR3 contains 16 residues. CDR1 and CDR2 from the germline V gene are MGHRA and YSYEKL. CDR3 bases: TGCGCCAGCAGCCAAGTAGGGGGGCTATCCACAGATACGCAGTATTTT. It codes for CASSQVGGLSTDTQYF.

CDR3 region: CATSDPTGPLDTQYF. In DNA form, the CDR3 reads TGTGCCACCAGTGATCCGACAGGTCCGCTTGATACGCAGTATTTT. This sequence joins TRBV24-1 and TRBJ2-3, with a tentative D call TRBD1 (6 bases). V was trimmed by 3 bases and J by 6 bases, leaving 15 bases between them. This CDR3 has 15 residues. Germline V gives CDR1 KGHDR, CDR2 SFDVKD.

This clonotype was recorded many times. The CDR3, as DNA: TGTGCCAGCAGTGAAGCGTATCCTAGCGCCATAACTAATGAGCAGTTCTTC. The encoded protein is CASSEAYPSAITNEQFF. The chain links TRBV6-1 to TRBJ2-1; a weak D match, TRBD2 (6 bases). Germline loops: CDR1 MNHNS, CDR2 SASEGT. CDR3 size: 17 residues. Trimming stripped 0 bases from V and 7 bases from J, with 19 bases between.

This clonotype showed up just a few times. This chain connects TRBV9 to TRBJ1-1; D remains ambiguous. Germline loops: CDR1 SGDLS, CDR2 YYNGEE. There are 13 residues in the CDR3. Trimming took off 0 bases at V and 4 bases at J, with 7 bases between the two ends. The CDR3 DNA follows: TGTGCCAGCAGCGTAGATGTACGCACTGAAGCTTTCTTT. It specifies CASSVDVRTEAFF. Together with reference TRBV9 and TRBJ1-1, the CDR3 gives the full variable domain: DSGVTQTPKHLITATGQRVTLRCSPRSGDLSVYWYQQSLDQGLQFLIQYYNGEERAKGNILERFSAQQFPDLHSELNLSSLELGDSALYFCASSVDVRTEAFFGQGTRLTVV.

The chain couples TRBV7-2 to TRBJ2-7, with D hard to call. Germline CDR1 reads SGHTA; CDR2 reads FQGNSA. Trimming took off 1 base at V and 5 bases at J, with 9 bases between the two ends. This CDR3 has 13 amino acids. This CDR3 reads CASSLERIDEQYF. The CDR3 DNA follows: TGTGCCAGCAGCTTAGAAAGAATCGACGAGCAGTACTTC.

The chain joins TRBV20-1 to TRBJ2-3, with a possible D match to TRBD2 (6 bases). The CDR3 spans 14 residues. The V gene lost 6 bases and the J gene lost 6 bases, with 19 bases spanning the gap. Looked up from germline, CDR1 is DFQATT and CDR2 is SNEGSKA (reference sequence). In DNA, the CDR3 is TGCAGTGCCGATACAGGAGGGGCCGCGGATACGCAGTATTTT. Its translation: CSADTGGAADTQYF.

The DNA for the CDR3 is TGTGCCAGCAGGCCCGAGACAGCCTTGAACACTGAAGCTTTCTTT. Residues: CASRPETALNTEAFF. V is TRBV2 and J is TRBJ1-1, with a tentative D call TRBD1 (5 bases). Germline values: CDR1 SNHLY, CDR2 FYNNEI. The CDR3 contains 15 residues. The ends were cut back, 6 bases at V and 0 bases at J, with 14 bases in the middle. The full variable domain, rest sourced from reference TRBV2 and TRBJ1-1, is EPEVTQTPSHQVTQMGQEVILRCVPISNHLYFYWYRQILGQKVEFLVSFYNNEISEKSEIFDDQFSVERPDGSNFTLKIRSTKLEDSAMYFCASRPETALNTEAFFGQGTRLTVV.

The J gene is TRBJ2-1, the V gene TRBV18; D unresolved. Trimming stripped 2 bases from V and 7 bases from J, with 15 bases between. CDR1 is KGHSH, CDR2 LQKENI, per germline. This CDR3 spans 15 amino acids. This CDR3 reads CASSPSNFLGNEQFF. CDR3 nucleotides: TGTGCCAGCTCACCATCAAACTTCCTCGGAAATGAGCAGTTCTTC. Drawing the rest from reference TRBV18 and TRBJ2-1, the complete variable domain is NAGVMQNPRHLVRRRGQEARLRCSPMKGHSHVYWYRQLPEEGLKFMVYLQKENIIDESGMPKERFSAEFPKEGPSILRIQQVVRGDSAAYFCASSPSNFLGNEQFFGPGTRLTVL.

The CDR3 is CATHRAGGGEQYF. CDR3 in DNA: TGTGCCACCCACCGAGCGGGAGGTGGCGAGCAGTACTTC. The V and J genes are TRBV6-2 or TRBV6-3 and TRBJ2-7; 9 bases are shared with TRBD2. V dropped 10 bases and J dropped 6; count of bases not matched to a gene: 10. Germline V lookup: CDR1 MNHEY, CDR2 SVGEGT. CDR3 length equals 13 residues.

The chain carries TRBV9 and TRBJ1-5, with D possibly matching TRBD1 (6 bases). From germline, CDR1 is SGDLS and CDR2 YYNGEE. Trimming took 6 bases from V and 7 from J, leaving 20 bases between them. The CDR3 has 15 residues. The CDR3 DNA reads as TGTGCCAGCACCAGAGGGGGGCTTGAGGGACAGCCCCAGCATTTT. Amino acid sequence: CASTRGGLEGQPQHF.

The chain is built from TRBV6-6 and TRBJ2-1; 9 bases align to TRBD2. The CDR3 consists of 17 residues. Trimming removed 0 bases from V and 0 bases from J; junction bases left unmatched: 3. Germline V gene lookup returns CDR1 MNHNY and CDR2 SVGAGI (reference sequence). The CDR3 protein is CASSYSAGLASYNEQFF. The CDR3 coding sequence is TGTGCCAGCAGTTACTCGGCGGGACTAGCCTCCTACAATGAGCAGTTCTTC.

The V gene is TRBV10-3, the J gene TRBJ1-2; D is unclear. Trimming cost V 7 bases and J 5 bases, with 11 bases left between them. The CDR3 has 12 amino acids. Germline lookup yields CDR1 ENHRY and CDR2 SYGVKD. This CDR3 reads CAINRFGYGYTF. For the CDR3, the DNA is TGTGCCATCAATAGGTTTGGTTATGGCTACACCTTC.

In its sample, this clonotype was seen once. Being one base from a much bigger clone, this may be a read error. The chain combines TRBV7-2 with TRBJ2-5, with D unresolved. The J call could be wrong; TRBJ2-7 is a better fit for the DNA end. Per germline, CDR1 SGHTA and CDR2 FQGNSA. The CDR3 loop spans 14 amino acids. The CDR3 protein is CASSVEHGPYEQYF. CDR3 nucleotide sequence: TGTGCCAGCAGCGTAGAACACGGCCCCTACGAGCAGTACTTC.

At least ten counts were recorded for this clonotype. V usage is TRBV29-1 and J usage is TRBJ2-3, with D uncertain. The CDR3 is 13 amino acids. V lost 1 base to trimming and J lost 6 bases, with 11 bases between them. The V gene's germline CDR1 is SQVTM and CDR2 ANQGSEA. The CDR3: CSVEVRALDTQYF. CDR3 DNA: TGCAGCGTTGAAGTCCGGGCTCTTGATACGCAGTATTTT.

The gene calls are TRBV20-1 and TRBJ2-1; either TRBD1 or TRBD2 may supply D (5 bases each). The closer fit of TRBJ2-7 to the DNA end suggests the J call may be wrong. The CDR3 extends over 14 amino acids. Germline V lookup: CDR1 DFQATT, CDR2 SNEGSKA (reference sequence). CDR3 sequence (DNA): TGCAGTGCTAGAGCCCGTCTGGGGGTCTATGAGCAGTACTTC. This sequence encodes CSARARLGVYEQYF.

This clonotype has more than one count but fewer than ten. The genes are TRBV15 and TRBJ1-5; TRBD1 aligns across 10 bases. CDR3 length: 15 residues. Germline assignment: CDR1 LNHNV and CDR2 YYDKDF (reference sequence). V was pared by 2 bases and J by 8 bases, with 6 bases of the junction left unmatched. The CDR3 reads CATSRQTGGREPQHF. DNA of the CDR3: TGTGCCACCAGCAGACAGACAGGGGGCAGGGAGCCCCAGCATTTT.

The V and J genes are TRBV12-3 or TRBV12-4 and TRBJ2-1; 8 nucleotides match TRBD2. J gave up 8 bases and V 1 base, and 16 bases lay outside the gene matches. The CDR3 runs 18 residues. This CDR3 is CASSLGPGGRVMRDEQFF. The CDR3 DNA sequence: TGTGCCAGCAGTTTAGGTCCGGGAGGGCGGGTTATGCGGGATGAGCAGTTCTTC.

The sample holds a few counts of this clonotype. The V and J genes are TRBV20-1 and TRBJ2-5; 9 nucleotides line up with TRBD2. The CDR3 is 16 amino acids. Trimming cost V 0 bases and J 1 base; bases outside gene matches: 6. CDR1 and CDR2 from the germline V gene are DFQATT and SNEGSKA (reference sequence). CDR3 region: CSARDRRGGSQETQYF. In nucleotides, the CDR3 is TGCAGTGCTAGAGATCGGCGGGGGGGCTCCCAAGAGACCCAGTACTTC.